This T cell receptor (beta chain) was sequenced for a study of T cells in Graves' hyperthyroidism and ophthalmopathy. Stability of Graves' hyperthyroidism was defined as absent ophthalmopathy progression within 18 months. Study-wide points: Most thyroid clonotypes with frequency above 0.001 were detected in blood. Ophthalmopathy cases were set apart from stable hyperthyroidism by a 13 V-J model. Model output signaled ophthalmopathy a median approximately 6 months ahead of onset.

Germline V lookup: CDR1 SGHRS, CDR2 YFSETQ. The CDR3 covers 14 residues. V lost 4 bases, J lost 2 bases, and 11 bases lay in between. In this sample, this clonotype turned up many times. Its antigen is still unknown. RNA transcripts gave rise to amplified TCR beta CDR3 regions. An initial round of RT-PCR targeting the TCR CDR3 relied on the HTBI primer set. MiXCR was run by TCRdb on the multiplex PCR reads, yielding one entry per CDR3 protein. The repertoire has 650,000 to 700,000 distinct CDR3 sequences, around 15% of them found once; the top ten carry 15% to 17%. The sample consisted of blood. J is TRBJ2-3 and V is TRBV5-1; possible D gene TRBD1, 5 bases. The TCR was taken from a man aged 50 or older with Graves' hyperthyroidism. CDR3 region: CASSIGHYTDTQYF. In DNA form, the CDR3 reads TGCGCCAGCAGCATAGGACACTACACAGATACGCAGTATTTT.